The clone carrying this TCR beta chain showed up just once. No antigen is known for it. Some second doses came at about 4 weeks and others at about 12 weeks; these were pooled. Trimming took off 2 bases at V and 6 bases at J, with 14 bases between the two ends. The CDR3 spans 15 residues. Germline lookup yields CDR1 KGHSH and CDR2 LQKENI. The sample originates from a study of T cell responses to AZD1222 COVID-19 vaccine. The assay was immunoSEQ multiplex PCR, and TCRdb's table has in-frame clones only and misses some. The data hold some 66,000 clones, with 89% observed a single time. Notes on the study in general: Samples come after the peak T cell response, not at day 14. Among the donors, most were white British and more were female, and clonal diversity was possibly underestimated.

This clonotype was obtained from an adult who received the AZD1222 COVID-19 vaccine. The chain couples TRBV18 to TRBJ1-5; D perhaps matches TRBD1 (6 bases). The sample was peripheral blood, taken 28 days after the second AZD1222 dose. The DNA of the CDR3 is TGTGCCAGCTCACCAGAACAGGGCCTCAGTCAGCCCCAGCATTTT. This encodes CASSPEQGLSQPQHF.